This TCR beta chain emerged from a study of CD4+ T cells in melanoma. The CDR3 covers 14 residues. The germline CDR1 and CDR2 sequences are GTSNPN and SVGIG (reference sequence). V dropped 2 bases and J dropped 7 bases, with 14 bases sitting between them. This clone was observed a single time. Data came from immunoSEQ multiplex PCR; TCRdb stores just in-frame clones and leaves some out. Of more than 15,000 clones listed, 65% to 85% are singletons. The chain combines TRBV30 with TRBJ1-4; maybe TRBD1 (6 bases). Sequences were obtained from cells from a culture (not recorded whether cultured in vitro). This clonotype originated in a human donor with melanoma. In DNA form, the CDR3 reads TGTGCCTGGAGTAGGGGGGGCGCCGGTGAAAAACTGTTTTTT. Translating gives CAWSRGGAGEKLFF.